This TCR beta chain was captured in a study of blood T cells in healthy people across ages. The CDR3 has 14 amino acids. Germline trimming cut 8 bases from V and 2 bases from J; bases unmatched to any gene: 8. Germline CDR1 MNHEY, CDR2 SVGEGT. This clonotype was seen a handful of times. Every sample had a minimum of 6.5 million PBMCs isolated. The use of a sample-barcoded 5' primer and a J-beta primer mix characterized a second PCR of about 6 to 11 cycles. Each CDR3 protein is one row after TCRdb ran MiXCR on the 5' RACE reads. The sample includes 1.5 million to 2 million distinct CDR3 sequences, roughly a third seen only once; the top ten take 10% to 12%.

The rearrangement links TRBV6-2 or TRBV6-3 to TRBJ2-5; the match to TRBD2 covers 7 bases. The specimen sequenced was blood. The origin of this receptor is a woman under 40 in good health. CDR3 region: CASHRGTTQETQYF. Written as DNA, the CDR3 is TGTGCCAGCCATCGAGGGACTACACAAGAGACCCAGTACTTC.